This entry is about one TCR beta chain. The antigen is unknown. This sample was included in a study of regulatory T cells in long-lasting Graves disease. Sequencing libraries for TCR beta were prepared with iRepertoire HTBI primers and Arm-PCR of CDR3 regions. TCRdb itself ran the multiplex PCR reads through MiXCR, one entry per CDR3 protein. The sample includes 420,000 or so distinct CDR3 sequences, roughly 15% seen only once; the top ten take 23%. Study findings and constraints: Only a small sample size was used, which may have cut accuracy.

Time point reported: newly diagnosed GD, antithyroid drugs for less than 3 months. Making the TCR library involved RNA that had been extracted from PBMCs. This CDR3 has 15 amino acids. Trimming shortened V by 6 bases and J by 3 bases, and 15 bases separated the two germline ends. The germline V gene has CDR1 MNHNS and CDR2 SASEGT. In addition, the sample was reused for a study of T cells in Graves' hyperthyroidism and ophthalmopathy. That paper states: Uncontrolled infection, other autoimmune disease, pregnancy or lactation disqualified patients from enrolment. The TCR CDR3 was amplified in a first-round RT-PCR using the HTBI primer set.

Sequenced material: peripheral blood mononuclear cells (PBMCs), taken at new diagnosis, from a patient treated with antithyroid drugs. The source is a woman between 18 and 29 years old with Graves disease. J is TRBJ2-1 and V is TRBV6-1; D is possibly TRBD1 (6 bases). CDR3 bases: TGTGCCAGCAGAATCCGGGACATAAACTACAATGAGCAGTTCTTC. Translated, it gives CASRIRDINYNEQFF.